What follows are 29 T cell receptor beta chains derived from one specimen sequenced in a study of T cells in Graves' hyperthyroidism and ophthalmopathy. From RNA transcripts, TCR beta CDR3 regions were amplified. HTBI primers were used for first-round RT-PCR of the TCR CDR3. In TCRdb, the multiplex PCR reads were re-called with MiXCR into one record per CDR3 protein. Among 660,000 or so distinct CDR3 sequences listed, about 45% were seen once. The sample comprised peripheral blood or thyroid tissue (not recorded which). The receptors were gathered from an adult man with Graves' disease, either hyperthyroidism or ophthalmopathy (not recorded which).

The table lists this clonotype with many counts. This sequence joins TRBV14 and TRBJ2-7, with D unclear. With 4 bases removed from V and 5 bases from J, the gap between germline ends came to 15 bases. Per germline, CDR1 SGHDN and CDR2 FVKESK. This CDR3 contains 14 residues. As DNA, the CDR3 is TGTGCCAGCAGCCGCAACCCGCACAATCACGAGCAGTACTTC. Amino acid sequence: CASSRNPHNHEQYF. The variable domain in full, completed from reference TRBV14 and TRBJ2-7, reads EAGVTQFPSHSVIEKGQTVTLRCDPISGHDNLYWYRRVMGKEIKFLLHFVKESKQDESGMPNNRFLAERTGGTYSTLKVQPAELEDSGVYFCASSRNPHNHEQYFGPGTRLTVT.

DNA of the CDR3: TGTGCCACCAGTGATGAACAGGGTAGTTTCTATGGCTACACCTTC. This codes for CATSDEQGSFYGYTF. The chain recombines TRBV24-1 with TRBJ1-2, with D possibly being TRBD1 (6 bases). CDR3 length equals 15 residues. Germline-derived CDR1 and CDR2 are KGHDR and SFDVKD. V lost 3 bases and J 4 bases, leaving 14 bases between the germline ends.

The rearrangement links TRBV7-3 to TRBJ2-6; D possibly corresponds to TRBD1 (6 bases). This CDR3 has 20 residues. CDR1 SGHTA and CDR2 FQGTGA come from the germline V gene. Trimming cost V 2 bases and J 0 bases, with 20 bases left between them. CDR3 nucleotides: TGTGCCAGCAGCTTACAACCGGGACACTGGGCTTCCTCTGGGGCCAACGTCCTGACTTTC. It yields the protein CASSLQPGHWASSGANVLTF.

V gene TRBV29-1 combines with J gene TRBJ1-3; D call uncertain. Germline CDR1 SQVTM, CDR2 ANQGSEA. Trimming left V 1 base short and J 7 bases short, with 8 bases between. This CDR3 spans 12 amino acids. CDR3 DNA: TGCAGCGTTGAAGGGGATATGAACACCATATATTTT. Protein: CSVEGDMNTIYF.

The chain has TRBV29-1 and TRBJ1-2, with TRBD1 identical over 9 bases. The ends lost 6 bases at V and 4 bases at J; junction bases unmatched: 3. The germline V gene encodes CDR1 SQVTM and CDR2 ANQGSEA. The CDR3 runs 12 residues. For the CDR3, the DNA is TGCAGCGTAGGACAGGGGCGCTATGGCTACACCTTC. Its protein is CSVGQGRYGYTF.

This clonotype was counted many times. At one boundary the junction diverges from the germline segment, which might be a read error. The chain has TRBV7-7 and TRBJ2-2; weak D call: TRBD1 (5 bases). CDR1 is SSHAT and CDR2 is FNYEAQ in the germline V gene (reference sequence). This CDR3 spans 14 amino acids. The CDR3 loop is CASSLRPGHGELFF. The CDR3 DNA reads TGTGCTAGCAGCTTACGACCAGGACACGGGGAGCTGTTTTTT.

Ten or more counts support this clonotype. CDR3 nucleotides: TGTGCCAGCAGCGTAGGAGGGGGGGCGAAGGAGACCCAGTACTTC. This codes for CASSVGGGAKETQYF. The rearrangement links TRBV9 to TRBJ2-5, with a tentative D call TRBD2 (7 bases). V lost 0 bases to trimming and J lost 5 bases, with 14 bases between them. Germline lookup yields CDR1 SGDLS and CDR2 YYNGEE. The CDR3 sequence is 15 residues long.

This clonotype turned up a few times. Here the CDR3 DNA reads TGTGCCAGCAGCGTAGATGGGACAGCTGGAGAAAAACTGTTTTTT. Protein sequence: CASSVDGTAGEKLFF. V and J are TRBV9 and TRBJ1-4, with 7 bases that match TRBD1. The V gene's germline CDR1 is SGDLS and CDR2 YYNGEE. Germline trimming cut 0 bases from V and 8 bases from J; bases unmatched to any gene: 7. There are 15 residues in the CDR3. Combining the CDR3 with reference TRBV9 and TRBJ1-4 gives the whole variable domain DSGVTQTPKHLITATGQRVTLRCSPRSGDLSVYWYQQSLDQGLQFLIQYYNGEERAKGNILERFSAQQFPDLHSELNLSSLELGDSALYFCASSVDGTAGEKLFFGSGTQLSVL.

This chain connects TRBV6-1 to TRBJ2-5; 9 bases agree with TRBD1. The CDR3 runs to 14 residues. The junction had 3 bases not matched to a gene; V was cut back by 6 bases and J by 1 base. Germline V gene sequence: CDR1 MNHNS, CDR2 SASEGT. CDR3 protein: CASRRGQGQETQYF. The CDR3 DNA sequence: TGTGCCAGCAGGAGGGGACAGGGCCAAGAGACCCAGTACTTC.

V is TRBV7-9 and J is TRBJ1-1; TRBD1 matches 9 bases. CDR3 size: 15 residues. Germline CDR1 reads SEHNR; CDR2 reads FQNEAQ (reference sequence). The trim removed 5 bases at V and 1 base at J, leaving 5 bases unmatched. CDR3: CASSGGDRENTEAFF. DNA for the CDR3: TGTGCCAGCAGCGGAGGGGACAGGGAGAACACTGAAGCTTTCTTT.

This clonotype was seen ten or more times. The CDR3 loop is CASSRGDRDYGYTF. In nucleotides, the CDR3 is TGTGCCAGCAGCCGCGGCGACAGGGACTATGGCTACACCTTC. The chain links TRBV7-2 to TRBJ1-2; 7 nucleotides match TRBD1. Germline values: CDR1 SGHTA, CDR2 FQGNSA. J lost 3 bases, V lost 5 bases, and 6 bases had no gene match. This CDR3 contains 14 residues.

The table lists this clonotype with a few counts. The genes are TRBV2 and TRBJ1-4; 7 bases map to TRBD1. The CDR3 consists of 13 residues. Trimming took 7 bases from V and 7 from J; bases not matched to a gene: 6. Germline V gene data show CDR1 as SNHLY and CDR2 as FYNNEI. DNA of the CDR3: TGTGCCAGCAAGACAGGGATCGGTGAAAAACTGTTTTTT. Its translation is CASKTGIGEKLFF.

This clonotype has just a few counts. The V call is TRBV7-8, the J call TRBJ1-2; D is perhaps TRBD1 (5 bases). This CDR3 has 15 residues. CDR1 and CDR2 (germline): SGHVS, FQNEAQ. V was trimmed by 6 bases and J by 0 bases, leaving 14 bases between them. The DNA of the CDR3 is TGTGCCAGCAGTTACTTACAGGAAGCTAACTATGGCTACACCTTC. Protein product: CASSYLQEANYGYTF.

V is TRBV12-3 or TRBV12-4 and J is TRBJ1-4; D ambiguous. The CDR3 runs to 16 residues. V lost 3 bases and J lost 4, with 15 bases in between. The CDR3 DNA follows: TGTGCCAGCAGTTTCGAAGGCCGGGCTGGTAATGAAAAACTGTTTTTT. Protein sequence: CASSFEGRAGNEKLFF.

This sequence joins TRBV29-1 and TRBJ1-1; D perhaps matches TRBD1 (6 bases). V gave up 8 bases and J gave up 6 bases, with 7 bases separating them. Germline CDR1 SQVTM, CDR2 ANQGSEA. This CDR3 spans 9 amino acids. The CDR3 nucleotides are TGCAGCAGACAGGCTGAAGCTTTCTTT. It translates to CSRQAEAFF.

The rearrangement links TRBV7-9 to TRBJ1-6, with TRBD1 matching over 11 bases. The CDR3 is made up of 17 amino acids. The germline V gene has CDR1 SEHNR and CDR2 FQNEAQ (reference sequence). Unmatched junction bases numbered 8, after V lost 1 base and J lost 9 bases. CDR3 sequence (DNA): TGTGCCAGCAGCTTAGGGGGGTGGACAGGGGGCCTTTCACCCCTCCACTTT. As protein: CASSLGGWTGGLSPLHF.

This chain connects TRBV12-3 or TRBV12-4 to TRBJ1-5, with D possibly TRBD1 on 5 matching bases. Trimming removed 7 bases at V and 7 bases at J, with 20 bases between. CDR3 length: 15 amino acids. CDR3 DNA: TGTGCCAGCACCGCCGCGGGGCTCAAGGGGCAGCCCCAGCATTTT. Translation: CASTAAGLKGQPQHF.

The chain joins TRBV29-1 to TRBJ1-1; D remains ambiguous. CDR1 is SQVTM, CDR2 ANQGSEA, per germline. This CDR3 has 13 amino acids. The CDR3 region is CSFEGTGSTEAFF. Written as DNA, the CDR3 is TGCAGTTTTGAGGGTACGGGTTCCACTGAAGCTTTCTTT.

The rearrangement uses TRBV5-4 and TRBJ2-7, with TRBD2 identical over 7 bases. This CDR3 is built from 13 residues. Germline trimming cut 0 bases from V and 7 bases from J; bases unmatched to any gene: 4. Germline loops: CDR1 SGHNT, CDR2 YYREEE (reference sequence). In nucleotides, the CDR3 is TGTGCCAGCAGCTTGGAATGGGGGGGGGAGCAGTACTTC. Translation: CASSLEWGGEQYF.

Turning to this clonotype: This sequence may be a read error, since a much larger clone differs from it by one base. The chain couples TRBV10-3 to TRBJ2-7; D may be TRBD1 (5 bases). Germline V gene data show CDR1 as ENHRY and CDR2 as SYGVKD. The CDR3 has 13 amino acids. The V and J ends lost 4 bases and 0 bases respectively, with 7 bases between them. This CDR3 is CAISAGLSYEQYF. Written as DNA, the CDR3 is TGTGCCATCAGTGCAGGGCTCTCCTACGAGCAGTACTTC.

This clonotype was picked up a small number of times. This rearrangement joins TRBV20-1 to TRBJ2-5; 13 nucleotides line up with TRBD2. Germline lookup yields CDR1 DFQATT and CDR2 SNEGSKA (reference sequence). This CDR3 comprises 16 residues. Trimming cost V 6 bases and J 3 bases; bases outside gene matches: 10. The CDR3 reads CSARTSGGLTKETQYF. The CDR3 bases are TGCAGTGCCCGGACTAGCGGGGGCCTAACCAAAGAGACCCAGTACTTC.

This clonotype was detected many times. V is TRBV12-3 or TRBV12-4 and J is TRBJ1-6; D is unclear. Between the trimmed V and J ends, which lost 8 bases and 7 bases, there was a span of 12 bases. This CDR3 spans 13 amino acids. CDR3 protein: CASAAAGNSPLHF. The CDR3 DNA reads as TGTGCCAGCGCGGCCGCGGGAAATTCACCCCTCCACTTT.

This clonotype was observed many times. This chain joins TRBV7-3 and TRBJ1-1, with D perhaps matching TRBD1 (5 bases). Trimming removed 3 bases at V and 4 bases at J, with 12 bases between. Germline V lookup: CDR1 SGHTA, CDR2 FQGTGA. This CDR3 comprises 14 residues. The CDR3 DNA is TGTGCCAGCAGCTTGAAGGGAAGGGGCACTGAAGCTTTCTTT. Translated, it gives CASSLKGRGTEAFF.

The CDR3 spells CAISDPGQGTEAFF. The CDR3, as DNA: TGTGCCATCAGTGACCCGGGACAGGGCACTGAAGCTTTCTTT. This chain joins TRBV10-3 and TRBJ1-1; TRBD1 aligns across 9 bases. Germline trimming cut 3 bases from V and 4 bases from J; bases unmatched to any gene: 3. Germline V gene data show CDR1 as ENHRY and CDR2 as SYGVKD. This CDR3 has 14 residues.

V gene TRBV2 combines with J gene TRBJ1-6, with 7 bases fitting TRBD1. V lost 5 bases, J lost 5 bases, and 6 bases stayed unmatched. Per germline, CDR1 SNHLY and CDR2 FYNNEI. There are 15 residues in the CDR3. This CDR3 reads CASSSLTGNNSPLHF. The CDR3 DNA reads as TGTGCCAGCAGTAGCCTGACAGGGAATAATTCACCCCTCCACTTT. Full variable domain (remainder filled in from reference TRBV2 and TRBJ1-6): EPEVTQTPSHQVTQMGQEVILRCVPISNHLYFYWYRQILGQKVEFLVSFYNNEISEKSEIFDDQFSVERPDGSNFTLKIRSTKLEDSAMYFCASSSLTGNNSPLHFGNGTRLTVT.

As to this clonotype: One junction end disagrees with the germline gene, perhaps due to a read error. The chain is built from TRBV20-1 and TRBJ1-5; the D is unclear. Germline V lookup: CDR1 DFQATT, CDR2 SNEGSKA (reference sequence). The CDR3 has 9 amino acids. Here the CDR3 reads CSAPKPQHF. CDR3 sequence (DNA): TGCAGTGCGCCGAAGCCACAGCATTTT.

This clonotype was observed many times. The V and J genes are TRBV19 and TRBJ1-1; TRBD1 matches at 7 bases. The CDR3 runs 13 residues. J lost 6 bases, V lost 10 bases, and 11 bases had no gene match. Germline V CDR1 and CDR2: LNHDA, SQIVND (reference sequence). CDR3 bases: TGTGCCACTCACGACAGGGCTGGGGCTGAAGCTTTCTTT. Amino acids: CATHDRAGAEAFF.

This clonotype was seen only a few times. The rearrangement links TRBV9 to TRBJ2-7, with 9 bases identical to TRBD1. Per germline, CDR1 SGDLS and CDR2 YYNGEE. The CDR3 is 14 amino acids. The ends lost 4 bases at V and 5 bases at J; junction bases unmatched: 7. The CDR3 DNA follows: TGTGCCAGCAGCCCCCGACAGGGGGGGGACGAGCAGTACTTC. It yields the protein CASSPRQGGDEQYF.

This clonotype turned up a few times. This chain connects TRBV13 to TRBJ1-1; 10 bases fit TRBD1. The CDR3 loop spans 15 amino acids. CDR1 is PRHDT and CDR2 is FYEKMQ in the germline V gene (reference sequence). The V segment lost 5 bases and the J segment 4 bases; nucleotides outside the gene matches: 7. The CDR3 sequence is CASSPRTGGGTEAFF. CDR3 bases: TGTGCCAGCAGCCCACGGACAGGGGGAGGCACTGAAGCTTTCTTT. Combining the CDR3 with reference TRBV13 and TRBJ1-1 gives the whole variable domain AAGVIQSPRHLIKEKRETATLKCYPIPRHDTVYWYQQGPGQDPQFLISFYEKMQSDKGSIPDRFSAQQFSDYHSELNMSSLELGDSALYFCASSPRTGGGTEAFFGQGTRLTVV.